Listed here are 26 T cell receptor beta chains from one sample, sequenced in a study of CD8 T cells in Susac syndrome. A quantity of roughly 0.5 to 1 ug RNA underwent reverse transcription using random hexamers. In TCRdb, the immunoSEQ multiplex PCR reads were re-called with MiXCR into one record per CDR3 protein. Among more than 200,000 distinct CDR3 sequences, 94% were seen once, and the ten largest hold 0.15%. The sample taken for sequencing was CD4+ T cells from PBMCs. The receptor set was obtained from a human donor with Susac syndrome.

This chain connects TRBV6-2 or TRBV6-3 to TRBJ1-1; D is possibly TRBD1 (5 bases). Trimming removed 8 bases from V and 0 bases from J, with 28 bases in between. The CDR3 contains 19 residues. Germline CDR1 MNHEY, CDR2 SVGEGT. CDR3 sequence reads: CASFTPGTSGNRMNTEAFF. CDR3 bases: TGTGCCAGCTTCACCCCGGGGACCTCCGGGAATAGGATGAACACTGAAGCTTTCTTT.

The genes are TRBV7-2 and TRBJ1-2; 7 positions match TRBD1. Germline trimming cut 1 base from V and 7 bases from J; bases unmatched to any gene: 12. Germline CDR1 is SGHTA and CDR2 is FQGNSA. The CDR3 loop spans 16 amino acids. The CDR3 DNA reads as TGTGCCAGCAGCTTAGTCAGGGCTATGGGACAGAGTGGCTACACCTTC. Amino acids: CASSLVRAMGQSGYTF.

This chain connects TRBV6-2 or TRBV6-3 to TRBJ1-5, with 7 positions matching TRBD1. Germline-derived CDR1 and CDR2 are MNHEY and SVGEGT. Unmatched junction bases numbered 6, after V lost 4 bases and J lost 0 bases. The CDR3 contains 16 residues. CDR3 bases: TGTGCCAGCAGTTCCATACAGGGGAATAGCAATCAGCCCCAGCATTTT. It yields the protein CASSSIQGNSNQPQHF.

This rearrangement joins TRBV20-1 to TRBJ1-6, with 7 bases fitting TRBD1. Trimming took 6 bases from V and 7 from J; bases not matched to a gene: 6. The CDR3 spans 13 residues. CDR1 and CDR2 (germline): DFQATT, SNEGSKA (reference sequence). CDR3 DNA: TGCAGTGCCGGACAGGCAGGGAATTCACCCCTCCACTTT. Amino acids: CSAGQAGNSPLHF.

The J gene is TRBJ1-2, the V gene TRBV30; D not resolved. The germline V gene has CDR1 GTSNPN and CDR2 SVGIG (reference sequence). V shed 2 bases and J shed 2 bases, with 6 bases lying between them. The CDR3 loop spans 12 amino acids. The DNA for the CDR3 is TGTGCCTGGAGTAAGGAAAACTATGGCTACACCTTC. As protein: CAWSKENYGYTF.

The chain joins TRBV20-1 to TRBJ2-1, with D possibly being TRBD1 (6 bases). The germline gives CDR1 DFQATT, CDR2 SNEGSKA (reference sequence). The CDR3 runs to 16 residues. Trimming pared 3 bases from V and 4 bases from J, leaving 19 bases between. CDR3 nucleotide sequence: TGCAGTGCTAGGGGGGCAGGGGCCGGGTTTTACAATGAGCAGTTCTTC. It codes for CSARGAGAGFYNEQFF.

The chain joins TRBV6-5 to TRBJ2-1; D might be TRBD1 or TRBD2, each matching 5 bases. The germline gives CDR1 MNHEY, CDR2 SVGAGI. The CDR3 runs 13 residues. Trimming took off 0 bases at V and 9 bases at J, with 9 bases between the two ends. For the CDR3, the DNA is TGTGCCAGCAGTTACTCGATGAGGGGTGAGCAGTTCTTC. Its translation is CASSYSMRGEQFF.

The chain couples TRBV6-2 or TRBV6-3 to TRBJ2-1, with 7 nucleotides matching TRBD2. The V segment lost 3 bases and the J segment 2 bases; nucleotides outside the gene matches: 7. The CDR3 covers 16 residues. CDR1 MNHEY and CDR2 SVGEGT come from the germline V gene. In DNA, the CDR3 is TGTGCCAGCAGTTATCCACTAGCGTCGCCCTACAATGAGCAGTTCTTC. Translated, it gives CASSYPLASPYNEQFF.

The chain combines TRBV9 with TRBJ2-1; D call uncertain. The V gene lost 4 bases and the J gene lost 4 bases, with 12 bases spanning the gap. The CDR3 is 14 amino acids. Looked up from germline, CDR1 is SGDLS and CDR2 is YYNGEE. Here the CDR3 DNA reads TGTGCCAGCAGCCCACCGACGGGTTACAATGAGCAGTTCTTC. The encoded protein is CASSPPTGYNEQFF.

This rearrangement joins TRBV5-1 to TRBJ2-6, with D perhaps matching TRBD1 (6 bases). The CDR3 sequence is 16 residues long. Germline values: CDR1 SGHRS, CDR2 YFSETQ. V was trimmed by 1 base and J by 1 base, leaving 9 bases between them. CDR3 protein: CASSLPTGSGANVLTF. CDR3 bases: TGCGCCAGCAGCTTGCCCACAGGGTCTGGGGCCAACGTCCTGACTTTC. Looking up the rest from reference TRBV5-1 and TRBJ2-6 gives the full variable domain: KAGVTQTPRYLIKTRGQQVTLSCSPISGHRSVSWYQQTPGQGLQFLFEYFSETQRNKGNFPGRFSGRQFSNSRSEMNVSTLELGDSALYLCASSLPTGSGANVLTFGAGSRLTVL.

The chain employs TRBV20-1 and TRBJ2-7; 8 nucleotides agree with TRBD1. The CDR3 is 14 residues long. Germline V gives CDR1 DFQATT, CDR2 SNEGSKA (reference sequence). Trimming took 6 bases from V and 5 from J; bases not matched to a gene: 12. CDR3 protein: CSANSGQGGDEQYF. CDR3 bases: TGCAGTGCAAACAGCGGACAGGGCGGCGACGAGCAGTACTTC.

A single count supports this clonotype. The chain joins TRBV20-1 to TRBJ1-2, with D possibly being TRBD1 (6 bases). CDR3 size: 13 residues. The V end lost 0 bases, the J end lost 8 bases, and 13 bases lay between the germline ends. Germline V lookup: CDR1 DFQATT, CDR2 SNEGSKA (reference sequence). This CDR3 is CSARDPQGRGYTF. The DNA of the CDR3 is TGCAGTGCTAGAGATCCCCAGGGGAGGGGCTACACCTTC.

The chain employs TRBV12-3 or TRBV12-4 and TRBJ2-5; D perhaps matches TRBD2 (5 bases). The CDR3 is made up of 12 amino acids. V was pared by 8 bases and J by 8 bases, with 15 bases between. This CDR3 reads CASQPGWETQYF. The CDR3, as DNA: TGTGCCAGCCAACCGGGATGGGAAACCCAGTACTTC.

This clonotype has a handful of counts. The genes are TRBV9 and TRBJ2-5; no reliable D call. The CDR3 runs to 14 residues. Germline lookup yields CDR1 SGDLS and CDR2 YYNGEE. The V gene lost 0 bases and the J gene lost 2 bases, with 8 bases spanning the gap. This CDR3 is CASSVGPRQETQYF. CDR3 DNA sequence: TGTGCCAGCAGCGTAGGGCCGCGGCAAGAGACCCAGTACTTC.

This chain joins TRBV25-1 and TRBJ2-5; 7 nucleotides line up with TRBD2. V shed 3 bases and J 2 bases; nucleotides not matched to a gene: 9. Germline CDR1 MGHDK, CDR2 SYGVNS. The CDR3 is 16 residues long. The CDR3 sequence: CASSDWEGSRQETQYF. CDR3 DNA sequence: TGTGCCAGCAGTGATTGGGAGGGCAGTAGACAAGAGACCCAGTACTTC.

V usage is TRBV20-1 and J usage is TRBJ2-5; 7 bases line up with TRBD2. The CDR3 length is 14 residues. Germline CDR1 DFQATT, CDR2 SNEGSKA (reference sequence). Trimming took 3 bases from V and 4 from J; bases not matched to a gene: 8. Here the CDR3 DNA reads TGCAGTGCTAGGGATAGTGGGGAGGGAGAGACCCAGTACTTC. Translating it yields CSARDSGEGETQYF.

The rearrangement uses TRBV20-1 and TRBJ2-7, with D possibly being TRBD1 (6 bases). Between the trimmed V and J ends, which lost 3 bases and 2 bases, there was a span of 14 bases. The CDR3 extends over 14 amino acids. Germline values: CDR1 DFQATT, CDR2 SNEGSKA (reference sequence). CDR3 DNA sequence: TGCAGTGCTAGCCACAGGGAGAGGACCTACGAGCAGTACTTC. It is translated as CSASHRERTYEQYF.

Here the CDR3 DNA reads TGTGCCAGCTCCAGGGGGACGGCCTACGAGCAGTACTTC. Its translation: CASSRGTAYEQYF. The V and J genes are TRBV27 and TRBJ2-7; 7 bases match TRBD1. The trim removed 8 bases at V and 2 bases at J, leaving 6 bases unmatched. The CDR3 sequence is 13 residues long. Germline V CDR1 and CDR2: MNHEY, SMNVEV (reference sequence).

The genes are TRBV18 and TRBJ2-2; no definite D call. Trimming cost V 2 bases and J 2 bases, with 9 bases left between them. Germline CDR1 is KGHSH and CDR2 is LQKENI. The CDR3 extends over 15 amino acids. CDR3 nucleotide sequence: TGTGCCAGCTCACCAAAGAACGGAAACACCGGGGAGCTGTTTTTT. Protein sequence: CASSPKNGNTGELFF. The full variable domain, completed using reference TRBV18 and TRBJ2-2, is NAGVMQNPRHLVRRRGQEARLRCSPMKGHSHVYWYRQLPEEGLKFMVYLQKENIIDESGMPKERFSAEFPKEGPSILRIQQVVRGDSAAYFCASSPKNGNTGELFFGEGSRLTVL.

The chain employs TRBV6-6 and TRBJ2-7; 9 nucleotides align to TRBD1. The CDR3 has 13 residues. Losses at the gene ends were 10 bases for V and 4 bases for J; bases not matched to a gene: 8. The V gene's germline CDR1 is MNHNY and CDR2 SVGAGI (reference sequence). CDR3 amino acids: CATTRDRAYEQYF. The CDR3 DNA reads TGTGCCACTACCCGGGACAGGGCTTACGAGCAGTACTTC.

The chain combines TRBV24-1 with TRBJ2-3; 10 nucleotides agree with TRBD1. The V gene end was trimmed by 3 bases and the J gene end by 7 bases; junction bases not matched to a gene: 6. CDR1 and CDR2 (germline): KGHDR, SFDVKD. There are 15 residues in the CDR3. This CDR3 reads CATSDTRTGGNTQYF. CDR3 DNA sequence: TGTGCCACCAGTGATACGCGGACAGGGGGAAATACGCAGTATTTT.

This rearrangement joins TRBV5-1 to TRBJ1-5; TRBD1 matches at 7 bases. Germline V gene lookup returns CDR1 SGHRS and CDR2 YFSETQ. Trimming cost V 3 bases and J 5 bases; bases outside gene matches: 8. CDR3 length: 15 residues. The CDR3 sequence is CASSSSGGYDQPQHF. In DNA, the CDR3 is TGCGCCAGCAGCTCCTCAGGGGGTTACGATCAGCCCCAGCATTTT.

The CDR3 reads CASSPNSYGYTF. CDR3 nucleotide sequence: TGTGCCAGTAGTCCAAACAGCTATGGCTACACCTTC. The V and J genes are TRBV19 and TRBJ1-2, with D hard to call. The germline V and J ends were trimmed by 5 bases and 4 bases, with 8 bases remaining between them. CDR3 length: 12 residues. Germline CDR1 is LNHDA and CDR2 is SQIVND (reference sequence).

The chain has TRBV12-3 or TRBV12-4 and TRBJ1-1; 7 nucleotides match TRBD1. This CDR3 region has 15 residues. J gave up 3 bases and V 5 bases, and 9 bases lay outside the gene matches. The CDR3 region has the DNA TGTGCCAGCAGTCGACCAGGGGGAAGGGACACTGAAGCTTTCTTT. Its protein product is CASSRPGGRDTEAFF.

The V and J genes are TRBV5-6 and TRBJ1-2; D uncertain. The length of the CDR3 is 14 residues. Germline CDR1 is SGHDT and CDR2 is YYEEEE. With 3 bases removed from V and 4 bases from J, the gap between germline ends came to 13 bases. The CDR3, as DNA: TGTGCCAGCAGCTCCGGGTGGGAATCCTATGGCTACACCTTC. It translates to CASSSGWESYGYTF.

The V gene is TRBV2, the J gene TRBJ2-1, with 10 bases matching TRBD2. The ends lost 7 bases at V and 7 bases at J; junction bases unmatched: 7. CDR3 length: 14 amino acids. Germline CDR1 and CDR2: SNHLY and FYNNEI. The CDR3 sequence: CASKGASGGNEQFF. The CDR3 DNA follows: TGTGCCAGCAAGGGCGCTAGCGGGGGAAATGAGCAGTTCTTC.